This is a list of T cell receptor beta chains from one sample in a study of blood T cell repertoires in COVID-19. Data came from immunoSEQ multiplex PCR; TCRdb stores just in-frame clones and leaves some out. Found here are 150,000 to 200,000 clones, about nine tenths of them singletons; the top ten hold 20% to 30%. Sample: peripheral blood. The receptors were gathered from a man aged 60 to 69 with acute or convalescent COVID-19. The CDR3 runs from the conserved cysteine through the conserved F or W.

CDR3 length	V gene	J gene	CDR3 protein
14	TRBV5-1	TRBJ1-2	CASSRDRVPYGYTF
16	TRBV6-5	TRBJ1-3	CASSYSPLTGENTIYF
15	TRBV19	TRBJ2-5	CASSIGGRAEKTQYF
19	TRBV21-1	TRBJ1-1	CASSKAPSGQSEMNTEAFF
12	TRBV23-1	TRBJ1-5	CASKVGKQPQHF
14	TRBV11-2	TRBJ2-3	CASSFSGAPDTQYF
15	TRBV11-2	TRBJ1-3	CASSFGQSIGNTIYF
14	TRBV6-5	TRBJ1-2	CASSYSSPPGGYTF
16	TRBV11-2	TRBJ1-5	CASSLGALGANQPQHF
14	TRBV14	TRBJ1-6	CASSHGGGDSPLHF
15	TRBV24-1	TRBJ1-4	CATSDPGQGVEKLFF
13	TRBV2	TRBJ1-3	CASRAGAGNTIYF
15	TRBV4-1	TRBJ2-4	CASSHGDRDKNIQYF
16	TRBV5-1	TRBJ2-5	CASSQFGLAGGETQYF
14	TRBV4-2	TRBJ1-2	CASSQLGQGGGYTF
15	TRBV6-6	TRBJ2-3	CASSASGKSTDTQYF
16	TRBV6-5	TRBJ1-2	CASSYRQAGGLGGYTF
13	TRBV19	TRBJ2-5	CATSLAGQETQYF
15	TRBV5-4	TRBJ2-3	CASSLVGTSGHTQYF
16	TRBV7-6	TRBJ2-6	CASSLPGEEGANVLTF
15	TRBV19	TRBJ2-7	CASSSGRSLSREQYF
14	TRBV3-1/TRBV3-2	TRBJ2-5	CASSQDGGWETQYF
15	TRBV5-1	TRBJ1-1	CASSLGQGPGTEAFF
14	TRBV3-1/TRBV3-2	TRBJ1-2	CASSQRDTQSGYTF
16	TRBV30	TRBJ2-3	CACTPRGRASTDTQYF
16	TRBV15	TRBJ2-5	CATSRDSRGAQETQYF
13	TRBV18	TRBJ2-3	CASSPWDRGTQYF
16	TRBV7-9	TRBJ1-3	CASSRRTGGTGNTIYF
15	TRBV5-6	TRBJ2-2	CASSPTGVNTGELFF
15	TRBV5-1	TRBJ1-1	CASSHQTGGDTEAFF
15	TRBV6-2/TRBV6-3	TRBJ1-6	CASSPQGAGNSPLHF
14	TRBV5-1	TRBJ2-3	CASSSGGQADTQYF
15	TRBV19	TRBJ1-4	CASSVTGTGDEKLFF
13	TRBV3-1/TRBV3-2	TRBJ1-2	CASSQDQVYGYTF
14	TRBV2	TRBJ1-5	CASSEQGGNQPQHF
15	TRBV18	TRBJ2-7	CASSGPGQGAREQYF
15	TRBV9	TRBJ1-2	CASSVGGQGTYGYTF
15	TRBV7-9	TRBJ1-1	CASSPRGGAMTEAFF
17	TRBV9	TRBJ1-1	CASSVAGDRGAYTEAFF
17	TRBV5-1	TRBJ1-2	CASSLITGGASDYGYTF
13	TRBV11-2	TRBJ1-3	CASSSGTGNTIYF
13	TRBV5-1	TRBJ1-5	CASSPGGVQPQHF
12	TRBV30	TRBJ1-2	CAWSRESLLYTF
15	TRBV24-1	TRBJ2-3	CATSGTIVGTDTQYF
13	TRBV19	TRBJ1-1	CASIRQGITEAFF
13	TRBV6-5	TRBJ1-1	CASRNTGDPEAFF
12	TRBV19	TRBJ1-1	CASKLGGTEAFF
16	TRBV2	TRBJ1-5	CASSANRVDDDQPQHF
12	TRBV2	TRBJ1-4	CASSWLGGELFF
15	TRBV29-1	TRBJ2-2	CSVSHTGSLTGELFF
14	TRBV29-1	TRBJ2-3	CSVEPGAHSDTQYF
13	TRBV7-9	TRBJ1-2	CASSLGGAGGYTF